A selection of T cell receptor beta chains follows, all from one sample in a study of blood T cell repertoires in COVID-19. The method was immunoSEQ multiplex PCR; TCRdb's version includes in-frame clones alone and lacks a portion of them. The data hold approximately 290,000 clones, with approximately 83% observed a single time. The sequenced sample consisted of PBMCs or T cells enriched from blood (not recorded which). Receptors were obtained from a woman in her thirties who had recovered from COVID-19. CDR3s include the opening cysteine and the closing phenylalanine or tryptophan. Each record gives: J gene, clone size, D gene, CDR3 length, V gene, CDR3 DNA, CDR3 protein. A D gene is named only where the DNA matches it firmly. The size entry is marked missing in some rows and otherwise reads once, few, many or a size class.

j_call: TRBJ1-4; clone_size: -; d_call: -; cdr3_length: 14; v_call: TRBV2; cdr3_nt: TGTGCCGGCGGGAGGGGCCTGTCCAATGAAAAACTGTTTTTT; cdr3_aa: CAGGRGLSNEKLFF
j_call: TRBJ1-2; clone_size: -; d_call: -; cdr3_length: 14; v_call: TRBV9; cdr3_nt: TGTGCCAGCAGCGCTCAGACAGGAAACTATGGCTACACCTTC; cdr3_aa: CASSAQTGNYGYTF
j_call: TRBJ2-7; clone_size: -; d_call: -; cdr3_length: 16; v_call: TRBV7-9; cdr3_nt: TGTGCCAGCAGCTCCGTGCTCCGACAGACCTTCTACGAGCAGTACTTC; cdr3_aa: CASSSVLRQTFYEQYF
j_call: TRBJ1-1; clone_size: -; d_call: -; cdr3_length: 13; v_call: TRBV12-3/TRBV12-4; cdr3_nt: TGTGCCAGCAGTTTACGACAGAACACTGAAGCTTTCTTT; cdr3_aa: CASSLRQNTEAFF
j_call: TRBJ1-6; clone_size: -; d_call: TRBD1; cdr3_length: 15; v_call: TRBV28; cdr3_nt: TGTGCCAGCAGTCCCCGGACAGGGGCGTATTCACCCCTCCACTTT; cdr3_aa: CASSPRTGAYSPLHF
j_call: TRBJ1-1; clone_size: -; d_call: -; cdr3_length: 15; v_call: TRBV28; cdr3_nt: TGTGCCAGCAGTTTGCATGCCATTGGAGGCTCTGAAGCTTTCTTT; cdr3_aa: CASSLHAIGGSEAFF
j_call: TRBJ2-3; clone_size: -; d_call: -; cdr3_length: 14; v_call: TRBV6-5; cdr3_nt: TGTGCCAGCAGTTACGAGGGAGCTCGAAATACGCAGTATTTT; cdr3_aa: CASSYEGARNTQYF
j_call: TRBJ1-1; clone_size: -; d_call: TRBD1; cdr3_length: 14; v_call: TRBV6-5; cdr3_nt: TGTGCCAGCAGTATCAGGGGGCTTGGGACTGAAGCTTTCTTT; cdr3_aa: CASSIRGLGTEAFF
j_call: TRBJ1-2; clone_size: -; d_call: -; cdr3_length: 13; v_call: TRBV7-9; cdr3_nt: TGTGCCAGCAGCTTAGAATCAGGGTACAGCTACACCTTC; cdr3_aa: CASSLESGYSYTF
j_call: TRBJ2-4; clone_size: once; d_call: -; cdr3_length: 14; v_call: TRBV10-2; cdr3_nt: TGCGCCAGCAGTGAGTCCTGGGGCAGGGGTATTCAGTACTTC; cdr3_aa: CASSESWGRGIQYF
j_call: TRBJ1-2; clone_size: once; d_call: TRBD1; cdr3_length: 15; v_call: TRBV7-9; cdr3_nt: TGTGCCAGCAGCTCCAGACAGGGGTTACACTATGGCTACACCTTC; cdr3_aa: CASSSRQGLHYGYTF
j_call: TRBJ1-1; clone_size: -; d_call: -; cdr3_length: 14; v_call: TRBV11-2; cdr3_nt: TGTGCCAGCAGCCTTCTATCTTTTGGAGGTGAAGCTTTCTTT; cdr3_aa: CASSLLSFGGEAFF
j_call: TRBJ1-3; clone_size: -; d_call: TRBD1; cdr3_length: 13; v_call: TRBV12-3/TRBV12-4; cdr3_nt: TGTGCCAGCAGCCTCGACAGGGCGAACACCATATATTTT; cdr3_aa: CASSLDRANTIYF
j_call: TRBJ1-1; clone_size: -; d_call: TRBD1; cdr3_length: 16; v_call: TRBV30; cdr3_nt: TGTGCCTGGAGTCACCAAATGACAGGGGGGAACACTGAAGCTTTCTTT; cdr3_aa: CAWSHQMTGGNTEAFF
j_call: TRBJ2-5; clone_size: once; d_call: -; cdr3_length: 11; v_call: TRBV5-1; cdr3_nt: TGCGCCAGCAGCTTCGAAGAGACCCAGTACTTC; cdr3_aa: CASSFEETQYF
j_call: TRBJ2-7; clone_size: few; d_call: TRBD1; cdr3_length: 15; v_call: TRBV5-1; cdr3_nt: TGCGCCAGCAGCCCCTATCGACAGGGTCGGGACGAGCAGTACTTC; cdr3_aa: CASSPYRQGRDEQYF
j_call: TRBJ2-2; clone_size: -; d_call: TRBD1; cdr3_length: 16; v_call: TRBV5-1; cdr3_nt: TGCGCCAGCAGCTTGGTAACAGGGGAAGGTACCGGGGAGCTGTTTTTT; cdr3_aa: CASSLVTGEGTGELFF
j_call: TRBJ2-1; clone_size: -; d_call: -; cdr3_length: 15; v_call: TRBV7-9; cdr3_nt: TGTGCCAGCAGCTTAGGGGCAGGGGATAACAATGAGCAGTTCTTC; cdr3_aa: CASSLGAGDNNEQFF
j_call: TRBJ1-1; clone_size: once; d_call: TRBD1; cdr3_length: 18; v_call: TRBV10-3; cdr3_nt: TGTGCCACCCAGGACAGGGGGCCGGCGGCGGTGATGAACACTGAAGCTTTCTTT; cdr3_aa: CATQDRGPAAVMNTEAFF
j_call: TRBJ2-3; clone_size: once; d_call: TRBD2; cdr3_length: 13; v_call: TRBV2; cdr3_nt: TGTGCCAGCAGCCGACTAGCTCGCGATACGCAGTATTTT; cdr3_aa: CASSRLARDTQYF
j_call: TRBJ1-5; clone_size: -; d_call: -; cdr3_length: 16; v_call: TRBV19; cdr3_nt: TGTGCCAGTAGTCCCCTGGACAGAACGGGCAATCAGCCCCAGCATTTT; cdr3_aa: CASSPLDRTGNQPQHF
j_call: TRBJ1-1; clone_size: -; d_call: -; cdr3_length: 14; v_call: TRBV28; cdr3_nt: TGTGCCAGCAGTTTTCTTCAGTTGAACACTGAAGCTTTCTTT; cdr3_aa: CASSFLQLNTEAFF
j_call: TRBJ2-7; clone_size: -; d_call: -; cdr3_length: 18; v_call: TRBV10-2; cdr3_nt: TGCGCCAGCAGTGAGTTAGGACAGTGGGTTGGGTTTGTTTACGAGCAGTACTTC; cdr3_aa: CASSELGQWVGFVYEQYF
j_call: TRBJ2-1; clone_size: -; d_call: TRBD2; cdr3_length: 15; v_call: TRBV27; cdr3_nt: TGTGCCAGCAGTTTTCCTAGCGGGAGGGGTGGTAAACAGTTCTTC; cdr3_aa: CASSFPSGRGGKQFF
j_call: TRBJ2-3; clone_size: -; d_call: TRBD1; cdr3_length: 14; v_call: TRBV24-1; cdr3_nt: TGTGCCACCAGTCAGACAGGGGAAACAGATACGCAGTATTTT; cdr3_aa: CATSQTGETDTQYF
j_call: TRBJ1-3; clone_size: -; d_call: TRBD1; cdr3_length: 15; v_call: TRBV28; cdr3_nt: TGTGCCAGCAGTCCCGGGACAGGGTCTGGAAACACCATATATTTT; cdr3_aa: CASSPGTGSGNTIYF
j_call: TRBJ1-5; clone_size: -; d_call: -; cdr3_length: 13; v_call: TRBV10-3; cdr3_nt: TGTGCCATCAGGGGGGGGAATAATCAGCCCCAGCATTTT; cdr3_aa: CAIRGGNNQPQHF
j_call: TRBJ2-5; clone_size: -; d_call: TRBD2; cdr3_length: 18; v_call: TRBV24-1; cdr3_nt: TGTGCCACCAGTGATTATGCGCGGGAGGGCCTCCTTAGAGAGACCCAGTACTTC; cdr3_aa: CATSDYAREGLLRETQYF
j_call: TRBJ2-7; clone_size: -; d_call: -; cdr3_length: 14; v_call: TRBV7-2; cdr3_nt: TGTGCCAGCAGCTTAGGTCAGGAAATCTACGAGCAGTACTTC; cdr3_aa: CASSLGQEIYEQYF
j_call: TRBJ1-5; clone_size: -; d_call: -; cdr3_length: 15; v_call: TRBV2; cdr3_nt: TGTGCCAGCAGTGACGGGACAAACGCCAATCAGCCCCAGCATTTT; cdr3_aa: CASSDGTNANQPQHF
j_call: TRBJ1-4; clone_size: -; d_call: -; cdr3_length: 15; v_call: TRBV6-4; cdr3_nt: TGTGCCAGCATCACTCCCGGTGCAACTAATGAAAAACTGTTTTTT; cdr3_aa: CASITPGATNEKLFF
j_call: TRBJ2-3; clone_size: -; d_call: -; cdr3_length: 15; v_call: TRBV7-3; cdr3_nt: TGTGCCAGCAGCTCGTCAGGGGGGAACACAGATACGCAGTATTTT; cdr3_aa: CASSSSGGNTDTQYF
j_call: TRBJ1-1; clone_size: once; d_call: -; cdr3_length: 13; v_call: TRBV4-1; cdr3_nt: TGCGCCAGCAGCCCCCTCTTAAACACTGAAGCTTTCTTT; cdr3_aa: CASSPLLNTEAFF
j_call: TRBJ1-1; clone_size: -; d_call: -; cdr3_length: 14; v_call: TRBV7-9; cdr3_nt: TGTGCCAGCCTATTAGGGGAAAGGGGGACTGAAGCTTTCTTT; cdr3_aa: CASLLGERGTEAFF
j_call: TRBJ2-1; clone_size: many; d_call: TRBD2; cdr3_length: 15; v_call: TRBV6-4; cdr3_nt: TGTGCCAGCAGTGACTCACTAGCGGGAGGCAATGAGCAGTTCTTC; cdr3_aa: CASSDSLAGGNEQFF
j_call: TRBJ1-2; clone_size: few; d_call: -; cdr3_length: 13; v_call: TRBV5-6; cdr3_nt: TGTGCCAGCAGCTACCAGGGTTGGGATGGCTACACCTTC; cdr3_aa: CASSYQGWDGYTF